This T cell receptor (beta chain) was identified in a study of blood T cell repertoires in COVID-19 (dated by TCRdb to about 2020). Some background on the complete study: Collaborator samples came from the United States, Italy and Spain and covered acute and convalescent phases of COVID-19. The material from the prospective study consisted of cDNA or gDNA derived from T cells, B-cell-depleted T cells, or PBMCs. Deeply sampled blood TCRbeta repertoires from subjects exposed to, actively infected with, or recovered from COVID-19 were included in the dataset. Samples came from the ongoing ImmuneRACE study (first 160 participants) plus 1,254 subjects from 6 global collaborators. The repertoires were released in a freely available public database intended as a resource for research on the immune response to SARS-CoV-2. Nearly every sample came with metadata listing a de-identified subject ID, COVID-19 status, age in years and sex. Where available, HLA class I and class II types were obtained from metadata supplied by the sample provider rather than from assay-based typing. The research as a whole found: The amount of clinical and demographic metadata varied by source and participant and was provided uncurated.

The CDR3 numbers 13 residues from cysteine through phenylalanine. Only the CDR3 portion is preserved as DNA: 39 bases, with reading frame beginning at the first base. Reading the germline V gene gives CDR1 KGHSH and CDR2 LQKENI. Relative to germline, V is 2 bases shorter and J is 4 bases shorter, with 9 bases between their ends. With regard to this clone: The clone's antigen remains unknown. Base qualities are not at hand, and no much larger clone is one base apart.

TCRbeta CDR3 regions were amplified from genomic DNA by means of the immunoSEQ Assay, a bias-controlled multiplex PCR. As for the authors' bioinformatics: The number of nucleated cells in each sample was estimated by amplification of reference gene primers within the assay. Sequence reads were collapsed and filtered to measure the absolute abundance of every unique TCRbeta CDR3 rearrangement. For each sample, productive Simpson clonality was calculated by taking the square root of Simpson's diversity index across productive rearrangements. TCRdb re-hosts the immuneACCESS table, in-frame sequences only. Its copies lack some clones; in the studies checked, an unresolved V gene accounts for under half of them, and the cause for the rest is not known. V and J calls plus clone size are reproduced from that table; the DNA served to infer D and trimming. The sample table lists 35,000 to 55,000 clones, approximately 87% of them with a count of one. Jointly, the top ten make up about 4.7% of the sample.

Each collaborating institution followed its own protocols to collect whole blood in K2EDTA tubes. For TCRbeta analysis, collaborator samples were shipped as frozen whole blood, as isolated PBMCs, or as DNA extracted from either sample type. The receptor's source is a human donor in a cohort sampled during active COVID-19. Sequencing was performed on peripheral blood. This chain joins TRBV18 to TRBJ2-7; confidence is insufficient to name the D gene. The CDR3 in this case is CASSPGLPYEQYF. The bases are TGTGCCAGCTCACCAGGGCTTCCGTACGAGCAGTACTTC.